This T cell receptor (beta chain) was profiled in a study of blood T cell repertoires in COVID-19. Looking at the study overall: Italy, Spain and the United States were the sources of the convalescent and acute COVID-19 samples. PBMCs, B-cell-depleted T cells, or T cells provided the cDNA or gDNA that made up the material.

Participants, 18 to 89 years old, spanned around 25 US areas. Study processing details: For nucleated cells, counts were estimated from reference gene primer amplification. This table comes from immunoSEQ multiplex PCR, and its TCRdb copy is limited to in-frame clones, with some not included. V, J and clone size are taken as reported in that table, and D and trimming were inferred from the DNA itself. Of under 300,000 clones listed, approximately 90% are singletons. Trimming pared 0 bases from V and 3 bases from J, leaving 12 bases between. From germline, CDR1 is SGHTA and CDR2 FQGNSA. The length of the CDR3 is 15 residues.

The gene calls are TRBV7-2 and TRBJ2-7; possible D gene TRBD1, 5 bases. The sequencing input was PBMCs or T cells enriched from blood (not recorded which). This receptor was obtained from a man aged 18-30 years who had recovered from COVID-19. The CDR3 reads CASSLAGPRGYEQYF. CDR3 DNA sequence: TGTGCCAGCAGCTTAGCCGGCCCTAGGGGCTACGAGCAGTACTTC. Filled out from reference TRBV7-2 and TRBJ2-7, the complete variable domain reads GAGVSQSPSNKVTEKGKDVELRCDPISGHTALYWYRQSLGQGLEFLIYFQGNSAPDKSGLPSDRFSAERTGGSVSTLTIQRTQQEDSAVYLCASSLAGPRGYEQYFGPGTRLTVT.